The clone carrying this T cell receptor (beta chain) was recorded once. Which cohort a participant joined came from the clinical history participants gave. CDR3 length equals 14 residues. Trimming shortened V by 2 bases and J by 3 bases, and 8 bases separated the two germline ends. Looked up from germline, CDR1 is KGHSH and CDR2 is LQKENI. In the authors' workflow: Estimated nucleated cell counts came from reference gene primer amplification. TCRdb's copy holds only in-frame clones and misses some; the assay was immunoSEQ multiplex PCR. That table supplies the V and J calls and clone size; D and trimming were determined from the DNA. The sample includes about 320,000 clones, roughly 90% of them seen just once. This sample was taken from a study of blood T cell repertoires in COVID-19. Study details: Italy, Spain and the United States were the sources of the convalescent and acute COVID-19 samples. Nucleic acid was either cDNA or gDNA, and it came from T cells, B-cell-depleted T cells, or PBMCs.

The V and J genes are TRBV18 and TRBJ1-5; no definite D call. The sequence derives from a man between 60 and 75 years old who had recovered from COVID-19. Sequenced input: PBMCs or T cells enriched from blood (not recorded which). The CDR3 sequence is CASSPGGNNQPQHF. For the CDR3, the DNA is TGTGCCAGCTCACCAGGAGGTAACAATCAGCCCCAGCATTTT.